This T cell receptor (beta chain) came from a study of blood T cell repertoires in COVID-19. Study as a whole: Samples taken during acute and convalescent COVID-19 were collected in the United States, Italy and Spain.

Original processing notes: The authors estimated nucleated cell counts from reference gene primer amplification. Only in-frame clones appear in the TCRdb table, and some are missing; sequencing was by immunoSEQ multiplex PCR. That table furnishes V, J and clone size, whereas the DNA furnished D and trimming. The sample lists more than 65,000 clones; roughly 84% were seen once. V trimming: 5 bases; J trimming: 14 bases; junction bases outside the gene matches: 5. CDR3 length: 10 amino acids. Germline V gives CDR1 DFQATT, CDR2 SNEGSKA (reference sequence). The specimen was peripheral blood. The receptor's source is a man aged 30-40 years with COVID-19, enrolled during active disease. The chain combines TRBV20-1 with TRBJ2-1; 8 nucleotides agree with TRBD2. The CDR3 region is CSAGRGGEFF. In nucleotides, the CDR3 is TGCAGTGCTGGCCGGGGGGGGGAGTTCTTC.